This T cell receptor (beta chain) was observed in a study of T cell responses to AZD1222 COVID-19 vaccine. In the case of this clone: Its antigen is as yet unknown.

Analyses pooled second doses at about 4 or about 12 weeks. Clones were read by immunoSEQ multiplex PCR, and TCRdb kept only the in-frame ones, dropping some. Of some 200,000 clones listed, approximately 93% were seen once; the top ten hold roughly 0.99%. Germline values: CDR1 MRHNA, CDR2 SNTAGT. V was pared by 3 bases and J by 8 bases, with 16 bases between. This CDR3 has 15 residues. Study outcomes and limitations: Recipients of AZD1222 seropositive at baseline numbered only 6 or 7. Regions 160-218 and 743-854 held dominance among vaccine-associated CD4 TCRs, which spanned spike. Unmutated regions of variants are reportedly targeted by nearly half of spike-specific TCRs.

Sample: peripheral blood, taken 28 days after the second AZD1222 dose. The chain has TRBV6-4 and TRBJ1-4; D is perhaps TRBD1 (5 bases). This sequence was found in an adult who received the AZD1222 COVID-19 vaccine. CDR3 in DNA: TGTGCCAGCAGTGAAGGCCAGGGAGAGGCGGAAAAACTGTTTTTT. Protein sequence: CASSEGQGEAEKLFF.